This T cell receptor beta chain was captured in a study of shared clonotypes between healthy human individuals. Profiled with immunoSEQ multiplex PCR; TCRdb holds only in-frame clones, not every one. The sample comprises roughly 2.2 million clones, 85% to 95% of which are singletons, and approximately 0.4% rests with the top ten. V lost 8 bases, J lost 5 bases, and 8 bases stayed unmatched. This CDR3 region has 13 residues. Germline CDR1 and CDR2: SQVTM and ANQGSEA. A CD45RA-negative memory subset and a CD45RA+ naive subset were separated from the CD4+ cells. The sequence came from a young man in good health. Some clones in this sample may be carry-over from other donors' samples. Input material: naive CD4+ T cells from PBMCs. Subset of the sample: CD45RA+ positively selected. J is TRBJ2-3 and V is TRBV29-1; 9 bases map to TRBD1. The CDR3, as DNA: TGCAGCTTTCGTGACAGGGGGGTAGATACGCAGTATTTT. Its translation is CSFRDRGVDTQYF.